The entry that follows covers one T cell receptor (beta chain) sequence. In the original analysis: Reference gene primer amplification yielded estimated nucleated cell counts. TCRdb keeps only in-frame clones here, not all; method: immunoSEQ multiplex PCR. The D gene and trimming were derived from the DNA, and the V and J assignments and clone size from that table. The sample has under 250,000 clones; 75% to 90% are singletons. The data are from a study of blood T cell repertoires in COVID-19. Study-level background: Donors in the United States, Italy and Spain gave samples during acute or convalescent COVID-19. The analysed material was cDNA or gDNA that came from T cells, B-cell-depleted T cells, or PBMCs.

Sequencing used peripheral blood. The origin of this receptor is a woman between 65 and 79 years old with active or convalescent COVID-19.

The CDR3 nucleotides read TGTGCCAGTAGTAGGACAGGGGGCACTGAAGCTTTCTTT. Protein sequence: CASSRTGGTEAFF. The chain joins TRBV19 to TRBJ1-1; 10 positions match TRBD1. There are 13 residues in the CDR3. Germline-derived CDR1 and CDR2 are LNHDA and SQIVND (reference sequence). J gave up 4 bases and V 4 bases, and 0 bases lay outside the gene matches. Variable domain in full (rest from reference TRBV19 and TRBJ1-1): DGGITQSPKYLFRKEGQNVTLSCEQNLNHDAMYWYRQDPGQGLRLIYYSQIVNDFQKGDIAEGYSVSREKKESFPLTVTSAQKNPTAFYLCASSRTGGTEAFFGQGTRLTVV.